Shown below are 14 T cell receptor beta chains from a single sample sequenced in a study of blood T cell repertoires in COVID-19. Data came from immunoSEQ multiplex PCR; TCRdb stores just in-frame clones and leaves some out. This table has about 280,000 clones, 88% appearing once. Sample: peripheral blood. Source of these receptors: a man younger than 35 with active or convalescent COVID-19.

The chain recombines TRBV5-1 with TRBJ2-1; no reliable D call. The CDR3 totals 13 residues. CDR1 and CDR2 (germline): SGHRS, YFSETQ. The germline V and J ends were trimmed by 1 base and 10 bases, with 12 bases remaining between them. The CDR3 DNA is TGCGCCAGCAGCTTGTACAGCACCGCGGAGCAGTTCTTC. Residues: CASSLYSTAEQFF.

The CDR3 DNA reads as TGTGCCAGCAGGCCGACAGGGTTAACTGAAGCTTTCTTT. It specifies CASRPTGLTEAFF. The chain employs TRBV12-3 or TRBV12-4 and TRBJ1-1; 7 bases agree with TRBD1. The V gene end was trimmed by 6 bases and the J gene end by 5 bases; junction bases not matched to a gene: 6. This CDR3 comprises 13 residues.

This chain connects TRBV5-6 to TRBJ1-6, with D maybe TRBD1 (5 bases). Germline CDR1 and CDR2: SGHDT and YYEEEE. The CDR3 runs 11 residues. V lost 2 bases and J lost 15, with 9 bases in between. The DNA of the CDR3 is TGTGCCAGCAGCTTACAAGGACACCTCCACTTT. It codes for CASSLQGHLHF.

This clone was recorded a few times. The rearrangement links TRBV18 to TRBJ2-7; 9 positions agree with TRBD1. Unmatched junction bases numbered 9, after V lost 4 bases and J lost 2 bases. This CDR3 contains 16 residues. Germline CDR1 reads KGHSH; CDR2 reads LQKENI. The CDR3 DNA sequence: TGTGCCAGCTCACGGCCGGGACAGGGTTTGCCCTACGAGCAGTACTTC. It encodes CASSRPGQGLPYEQYF.

This clone was seen a single time. V is TRBV11-3 and J is TRBJ1-1, with D maybe TRBD1 (6 bases). This CDR3 has 13 amino acids. Germline V gene data show CDR1 as SGHNT and CDR2 as YENEEA. The V end lost 6 bases, the J end lost 3 bases, and 11 bases lay between the germline ends. The DNA of the CDR3 is TGTGCCAGCAGTGAGGGGGTCGACACTGAAGCTTTCTTT. Encoded protein: CASSEGVDTEAFF.

The genes are TRBV4-1 and TRBJ1-1; TRBD1 is a possible D gene (5 bases). V was shortened by 4 bases and J by 4 bases, with 16 bases between the two germline ends. The length of the CDR3 is 15 residues. Looked up from germline, CDR1 is MGHRA and CDR2 is YSYEKL. The CDR3 protein is CASSLPTEDTTEAFF. The CDR3 nucleotides are TGCGCCAGCAGCCTGCCGACAGAGGACACCACTGAAGCTTTCTTT.

V usage is TRBV6-5 and J usage is TRBJ2-4; D is perhaps TRBD1 (6 bases). Trimming removed 5 bases at V and 1 base at J, with 9 bases between. Germline CDR1 reads MNHEY; CDR2 reads SVGAGI. This CDR3 contains 14 residues. The CDR3 DNA reads TGTGCCAGCAGTCAGCAGGGGGCCAAAAACATTCAGTACTTC. Amino acids: CASSQQGAKNIQYF.

The chain combines TRBV9 with TRBJ1-3; 7 nucleotides agree with TRBD1. The CDR3 spans 17 residues. J was trimmed by 0 bases and V by 0 bases; bases with no gene match: 6. Per germline, CDR1 SGDLS and CDR2 YYNGEE. CDR3 nucleotides: TGTGCCAGCAGCGTAGGTTGGGACAGCCTCTCTGGAAACACCATATATTTT. Residues: CASSVGWDSLSGNTIYF.

The genes are TRBV18 and TRBJ2-7; 7 bases are shared with TRBD2. Germline lookup yields CDR1 KGHSH and CDR2 LQKENI. CDR3 length equals 14 residues. V shed 2 bases and J 3 bases; nucleotides not matched to a gene: 4. The CDR3 loop reads CASSPSGGGYEQYF. As DNA, the CDR3 is TGTGCCAGCTCACCATCGGGGGGAGGCTACGAGCAGTACTTC. The full variable domain, rest sourced from reference TRBV18 and TRBJ2-7, is NAGVMQNPRHLVRRRGQEARLRCSPMKGHSHVYWYRQLPEEGLKFMVYLQKENIIDESGMPKERFSAEFPKEGPSILRIQQVVRGDSAAYFCASSPSGGGYEQYFGPGTRLTVT.

This chain links TRBV27 with TRBJ1-6; D possibly corresponds to TRBD1 (5 bases). Trimming pared 2 bases from V and 9 bases from J, leaving 14 bases between. The CDR3 length is 15 residues. Germline CDR1 and CDR2: MNHEY and SMNVEV (reference sequence). The CDR3 is CASSLLGTGGSPLHF. The CDR3 DNA reads as TGTGCCAGCAGTTTACTGGGGACTGGGGGTTCACCCCTCCACTTT.

V usage is TRBV10-3 and J usage is TRBJ2-3; a weak D match, TRBD2 (5 bases). V lost 11 bases and J 6 bases, leaving 15 bases between the germline ends. The germline V gene encodes CDR1 ENHRY and CDR2 SYGVKD. The length of the CDR3 is 12 residues. The CDR3 DNA follows: TGTGCCGGCGGGCCTCAAGGGGATACGCAGTATTTT. Amino acid sequence: CAGGPQGDTQYF.

This clone was detected only once. The genes are TRBV27 and TRBJ1-6; TRBD1 aligns across 8 bases. This CDR3 comprises 17 residues. V was clipped by 6 bases and J by 0 bases; unmatched bases: 7. Germline values: CDR1 MNHEY, CDR2 SMNVEV (reference sequence). The CDR3 protein is CASSSRTGSSYNSPLHF. CDR3 bases: TGTGCCAGCAGCTCCCGGACAGGGAGCTCCTATAATTCACCCCTCCACTTT.

This chain links TRBV19 with TRBJ1-1; D is ambiguous. With 6 bases removed from V and 1 base from J, the gap between germline ends came to 6 bases. CDR3 length: 12 residues. CDR1 is LNHDA and CDR2 is SQIVND in the germline V gene (reference sequence). CDR3 sequence (DNA): TGTGCCAGTAGGTACAGGAACACTGAAGCTTTCTTT. Translating gives CASRYRNTEAFF.

Remarks on this clone: The germline gene is not matched at one end of the junction; a read error may be the cause. The V call is TRBV20-1, the J call TRBJ1-3; D uncertain. Looked up from germline, CDR1 is DFQATT and CDR2 is SNEGSKA (reference sequence). The length of the CDR3 is 15 residues. Here the CDR3 reads CSASKRLLSGNTIYF. The CDR3 region has the DNA TGCAGCGCTAGTAAGCGCCTACTCTCTGGAAACACCATATATTTT.